Reported below is one T cell receptor (beta chain). Preparing the TCRbeta library involved the use of unique molecular identifiers. TCRdb itself ran the PCR reads through MiXCR, one entry per CDR3 protein. The data contain 400,000 to 500,000 distinct CDR3 sequences, around 9.9% of them singletons. This sample was taken from a study of T-cell reconstitution after alpha-beta-depleted transplantation in children. The length of the CDR3 is 15 residues. CDR1 and CDR2 from the germline V gene are LNHDA and SQIVND (reference sequence). Trimming took 6 bases from V and 5 from J; bases not matched to a gene: 7.

Sequenced material: PBMCs from the stem cell graft donor, taken from the stem cell graft. The chain is built from TRBV19 and TRBJ2-7; 13 bases map to TRBD2. This clonotype was sampled from a human donor who donated a stem cell graft to a child with acute myeloid leukemia. This chain's CDR3 is CASSRLAGGRDEQYF. The CDR3, as DNA: TGTGCCAGTAGCAGACTAGCGGGAGGAAGGGACGAGCAGTACTTC.